Given below is one T cell receptor (beta chain) in context. Produced via immunoSEQ multiplex PCR; TCRdb's table is partial and in-frame only. The sample includes 68,000 or so clones, 65% to 85% of them seen just once. The data were taken from a study of control samples from healthy donors and cancer patients. V was cut by 1 base and J by 4 bases, with 11 bases left in between. CDR3 length: 15 residues. CDR1 and CDR2 (germline): LGHDT, YNNKEL (reference sequence). J is TRBJ1-5 and V is TRBV3-1 (or the pseudogene TRBV3-2); D is undetermined. Input material: blood. This receptor was identified in a man aged 60-69 years in good health. The CDR3 nucleotides read TGTGCCAGCAGCCAAGGTCTCACGGGGAATCAGCCCCAGCATTTT. This codes for CASSQGLTGNQPQHF.